This TCR beta chain was captured in a study of control samples from healthy donors and cancer patients. TCRdb's copy holds only in-frame clones and misses some; the assay was immunoSEQ multiplex PCR. This table holds 100,000 to 150,000 clones, 80% to 95% found once. The TCR sequence derives from a man aged 40-50 years in good health. Material for sequencing was blood.

The CDR3 DNA reads TGCGCCAGCAGCCTACCCGGGACCACTCGTGGGACCTACGAGCAGTACTTC. Encoded protein: CASSLPGTTRGTYEQYF. The V gene is TRBV5-1, the J gene TRBJ2-7; tentatively, D is TRBD1 or TRBD2 (5 bases each). Germline V gives CDR1 SGHRS, CDR2 YFSETQ. The CDR3 is 17 amino acids. The V end was cut by 4 bases, the J end by 2 bases, with 22 bases between.